This TCR beta chain emerged from a study of T cells after yellow fever vaccination. As for the study in general: Each low-cell-number fraction was prepared by means of SMART-Seq v4 Ultra Low Input.

This CDR3 contains 12 residues. Per germline, CDR1 SGHTA and CDR2 FQGNSA. Deletions cut 3 bases from V and 9 bases from J, with 9 bases between. This clonotype was seen only a few times. No antigen is known for it. From the 5' RACE reads, TCRdb called clonotypes with MiXCR, one entry per CDR3 protein. The repertoire consists of roughly 500,000 distinct CDR3 sequences, with under 25% occurring once and the leading ten covering roughly an eighth. Study conclusions and caveats: Overlap between CD4 and CD8 compartments was detected for a small share of clonotypes. It was a weaker secondary response, yet one that peaked faster, at day 5 versus 15. Post-booster reappearance was seen for most primary-vaccination clones (about 96% CD4, roughly 88% CD8).

The chain employs TRBV7-2 and TRBJ2-1; unclear D gene. Source: PBMCs, taken 15 days after the yellow fever booster vaccination. The TCR originated in a man aged 30 to 39 who received the YFV17D yellow fever vaccine. The CDR3 bases are TGTGCCAGCAGCTTCCCCTTTCGTGAGCAGTTCTTC. The encoded protein is CASSFPFREQFF. Together with reference TRBV7-2 and TRBJ2-1, the CDR3 gives the full variable domain: GAGVSQSPSNKVTEKGKDVELRCDPISGHTALYWYRQSLGQGLEFLIYFQGNSAPDKSGLPSDRFSAERTGGSVSTLTIQRTQQEDSAVYLCASSFPFREQFFGPGTRLTVL.